This T cell receptor beta chain derives from a study of long-term antiretroviral therapy in people with HIV. For this clone: Its antigen is currently unknown.

immunoSEQ v3.0 was run at survey level. Sequencing used immunoSEQ multiplex PCR; TCRdb keeps in-frame clones, though not all of them. This table holds 11,000 to 15,000 clones, 88% found once. Study-level results: Controls showed broader CDR3 length ranges than did the HIV repertoires. On ART adherence, viral resistance or therapy changes, no data were available.

The CDR3 totals 15 residues. V lost 5 bases to trimming and J lost 1 base, with 11 bases between them. CDR1 and CDR2 (germline): SGHTA, FQGNSA. The sample consisted of unsorted PBMCs, taken 6.2 years after starting antiretroviral therapy. The sequence came from a man aged 35 to 55 with HIV. This rearrangement joins TRBV7-2 to TRBJ1-4, with unresolved D. The CDR3 nucleotides read TGTGCCAGCAGCCCTAAAGGCGTAACTAATGAAAAACTGTTTTTT. It codes for CASSPKGVTNEKLFF.